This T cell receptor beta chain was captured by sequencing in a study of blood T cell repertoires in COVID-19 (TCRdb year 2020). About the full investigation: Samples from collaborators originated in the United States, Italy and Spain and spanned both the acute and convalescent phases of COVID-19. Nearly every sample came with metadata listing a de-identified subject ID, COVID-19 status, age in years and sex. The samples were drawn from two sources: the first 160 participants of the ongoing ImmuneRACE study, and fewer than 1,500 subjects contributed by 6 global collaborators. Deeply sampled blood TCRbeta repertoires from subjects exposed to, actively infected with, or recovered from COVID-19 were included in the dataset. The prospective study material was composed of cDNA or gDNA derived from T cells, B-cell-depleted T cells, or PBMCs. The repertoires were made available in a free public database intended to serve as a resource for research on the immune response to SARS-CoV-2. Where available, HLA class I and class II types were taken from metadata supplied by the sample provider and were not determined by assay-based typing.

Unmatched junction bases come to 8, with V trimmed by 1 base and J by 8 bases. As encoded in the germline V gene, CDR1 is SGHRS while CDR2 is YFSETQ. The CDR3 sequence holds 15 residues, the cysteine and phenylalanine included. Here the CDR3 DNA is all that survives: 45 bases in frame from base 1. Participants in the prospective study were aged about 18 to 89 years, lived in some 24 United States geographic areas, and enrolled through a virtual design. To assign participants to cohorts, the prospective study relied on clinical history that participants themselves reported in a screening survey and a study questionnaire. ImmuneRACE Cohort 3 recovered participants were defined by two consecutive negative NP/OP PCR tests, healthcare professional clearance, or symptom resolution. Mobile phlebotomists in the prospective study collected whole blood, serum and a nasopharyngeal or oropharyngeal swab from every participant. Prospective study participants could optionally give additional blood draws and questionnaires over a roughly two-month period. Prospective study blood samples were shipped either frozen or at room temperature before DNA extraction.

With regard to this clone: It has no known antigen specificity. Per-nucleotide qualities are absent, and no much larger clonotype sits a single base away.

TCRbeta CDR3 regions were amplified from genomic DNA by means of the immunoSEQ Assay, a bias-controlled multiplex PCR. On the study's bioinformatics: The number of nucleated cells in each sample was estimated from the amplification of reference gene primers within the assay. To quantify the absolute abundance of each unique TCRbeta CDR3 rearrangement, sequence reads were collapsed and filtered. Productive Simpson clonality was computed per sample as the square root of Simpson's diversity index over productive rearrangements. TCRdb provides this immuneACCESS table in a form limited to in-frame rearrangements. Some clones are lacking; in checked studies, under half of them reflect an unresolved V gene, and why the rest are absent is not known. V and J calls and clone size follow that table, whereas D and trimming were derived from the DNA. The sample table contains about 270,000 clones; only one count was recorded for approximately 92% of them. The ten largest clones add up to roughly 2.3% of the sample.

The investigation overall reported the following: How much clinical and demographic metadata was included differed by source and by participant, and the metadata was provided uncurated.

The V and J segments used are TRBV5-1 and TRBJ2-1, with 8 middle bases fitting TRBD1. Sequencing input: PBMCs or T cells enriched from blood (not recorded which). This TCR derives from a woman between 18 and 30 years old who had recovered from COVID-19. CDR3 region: CASSLFGAGGDEQFF. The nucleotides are TGCGCCAGCAGCTTGTTCGGTGCAGGGGGCGATGAGCAGTTCTTC.